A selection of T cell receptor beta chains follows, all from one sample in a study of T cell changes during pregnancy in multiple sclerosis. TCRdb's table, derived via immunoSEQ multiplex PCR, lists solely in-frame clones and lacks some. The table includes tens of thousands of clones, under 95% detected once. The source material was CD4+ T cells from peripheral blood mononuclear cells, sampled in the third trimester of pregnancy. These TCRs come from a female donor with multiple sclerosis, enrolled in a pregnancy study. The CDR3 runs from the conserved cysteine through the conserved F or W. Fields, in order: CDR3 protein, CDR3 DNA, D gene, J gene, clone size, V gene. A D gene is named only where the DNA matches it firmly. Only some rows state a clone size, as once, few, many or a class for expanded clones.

CDR3: CASSLGTSGRYEQYF
DNA: TGCGCCAGCAGCTTGGGGACTAGCGGGAGGTACGAGCAGTACTTC
D: TRBD2
J: TRBJ2-7
size: -
V: TRBV5-1

CDR3: CASSANRLADSYEQYF
DNA: TGTGCCAGCAGTGCGAACAGACTAGCGGACTCCTACGAGCAGTACTTC
D: TRBD2
J: TRBJ2-7
size: -
V: TRBV27

CDR3: CASSITGLGNTIYF
DNA: TGTGCCAGTAGTATCACAGGGCTCGGAAACACCATATATTTT
D: -
J: TRBJ1-3
size: -
V: TRBV19

CDR3: CASSQDRTNYGYTF
DNA: TGCGCCAGCAGCCAGGACAGGACTAACTATGGCTACACCTTC
D: TRBD1
J: TRBJ1-2
size: -
V: TRBV4-1

CDR3: CASSRGGVLSGANVLTF
DNA: TGTGCCAGCAGCCGCGGGGGGGTCCTCTCTGGGGCCAACGTCCTGACTTTC
D: TRBD2
J: TRBJ2-6
size: -
V: TRBV7-3

CDR3: CASSLDGTGEAFF
DNA: TGTGCCAGCAGCTTAGACGGGACAGGGGAAGCTTTCTTT
D: TRBD1
J: TRBJ1-1
size: -
V: TRBV7-2

CDR3: CASSLNTNTGELFF
DNA: TGTGCCAGCAGCTTAAACACCAACACCGGGGAGCTGTTTTTT
D: -
J: TRBJ2-2
size: -
V: TRBV11-2

CDR3: CASSTHASGRASRTDTQYF
DNA: TGTGCCAGTAGTACCCACGCTAGCGGGAGGGCCTCAAGGACAGATACGCAGTATTTT
D: TRBD2
J: TRBJ2-3
size: -
V: TRBV19

CDR3: CASSLLATSSYEQYF
DNA: TGCGCCAGCAGCTTACTAGCGACGAGCTCCTACGAGCAGTACTTC
D: TRBD2
J: TRBJ2-7
size: -
V: TRBV5-1

CDR3: CASRPAGGSYEQYF
DNA: TGTGCCAGCAGGCCGGCCGGGGGTTCCTACGAGCAGTACTTC
D: -
J: TRBJ2-7
size: -
V: TRBV28

CDR3: CAWSSGTGLGEKLFF
DNA: TGTGCCTGGAGTTCAGGGACAGGGCTAGGTGAAAAACTGTTTTTT
D: TRBD1
J: TRBJ1-4
size: -
V: TRBV30

CDR3: CAISRGRSDTEAFF
DNA: TGTGCCATCAGTAGGGGAAGGTCTGACACTGAAGCTTTCTTT
D: -
J: TRBJ1-1
size: -
V: TRBV10-3

CDR3: CASSVGPRVAGAREQFF
DNA: TGTGCCAGCAGCGTAGGCCCCCGGGTAGCGGGAGCGAGGGAGCAGTTCTTC
D: TRBD2
J: TRBJ2-1
size: -
V: TRBV9

CDR3: CASTTQFQGGQQFF
DNA: TGTGCCAGCACCACTCAATTCCAGGGGGGCCAGCAGTTCTTC
D: -
J: TRBJ2-1
size: -
V: TRBV7-8

CDR3: CASSPLGGANTEAFF
DNA: TGTGCCAGCTCACCACTTGGGGGCGCGAACACTGAAGCTTTCTTT
D: -
J: TRBJ1-1
size: -
V: TRBV18

CDR3: CASSEIVHEQYF
DNA: TGTGCCAGCAGTGAAATAGTACACGAGCAGTACTTC
D: -
J: TRBJ2-7
size: -
V: TRBV2

CDR3: CASSVDRRTRTDTQYF
DNA: TGTGCCAGCAGCGTAGATCGGAGGACTCGCACAGATACGCAGTATTTT
D: -
J: TRBJ2-3
size: -
V: TRBV9

CDR3: CAWRRFTGNSPLHF
DNA: TGTGCCTGGAGGAGGTTTACTGGGAATTCACCCCTCCACTTT
D: -
J: TRBJ1-6
size: -
V: TRBV30

CDR3: CASSSGTRDTGELFF
DNA: TGTGCCAGCAGCTCGGGAACAAGGGACACCGGGGAGCTGTTTTTT
D: -
J: TRBJ2-2
size: -
V: TRBV6-5

CDR3: CASIPGGGYEQYF
DNA: TGTGCCAGCATTCCAGGGGGCGGGTACGAGCAGTACTTC
D: TRBD1
J: TRBJ2-7
size: -
V: TRBV6-1

CDR3: CAWRGQGASLLSYNEQFF
DNA: TGTGCCTGGAGGGGACAGGGGGCCTCTTTACTCTCCTACAATGAGCAGTTCTTC
D: TRBD1
J: TRBJ2-1
size: once
V: TRBV30

CDR3: CASSFRLAGPSEQYF
DNA: TGTGCCAGCAGTTTTAGACTAGCGGGACCCTCCGAGCAGTACTTC
D: TRBD2
J: TRBJ2-7
size: -
V: TRBV27

CDR3: CAISDRRAGLDIQYF
DNA: TGTGCCATCAGTGATCGTAGGGCAGGGCTAGACATTCAGTACTTC
D: -
J: TRBJ2-4
size: -
V: TRBV10-3

CDR3: CASSPLEGTHYGYTF
DNA: TGTGCCAGCAGCCCTTTGGAGGGGACCCACTATGGCTACACCTTC
D: -
J: TRBJ1-2
size: -
V: TRBV11-2

CDR3: CASSPTSGGRGKNIQYF
DNA: TGTGCCAGCTCACCAACTAGCGGGGGAAGAGGCAAAAACATTCAGTACTTC
D: TRBD2
J: TRBJ2-4
size: -
V: TRBV18

CDR3: CASSQALAGSFVYEQYF
DNA: TGTGCCAGCAGCCAAGCACTAGCGGGGTCCTTCGTTTACGAGCAGTACTTC
D: TRBD2
J: TRBJ2-7
size: -
V: TRBV4-2